Many counts were recorded for the clone carrying this T cell receptor beta chain. The antigen is undetermined. HTBI primers from iRepertoire and Arm-PCR of CDR3 regions yielded the TCR beta libraries. One entry per CDR3 protein results from TCRdb running MiXCR on the multiplex PCR reads. Of roughly 400,000 distinct CDR3 sequences in the sample, less than 25% were seen once. The data originate from a study of regulatory T cells in long-lasting Graves disease. Study-wide points: Patients with persistent disease shared 2,741 public clonotypes, outpacing the 966 shared by new patients.

Looked up from germline, CDR1 is MNHEY and CDR2 is SVGAGI. This CDR3 contains 14 residues. Trimming took 2 bases from V and 2 from J, leaving 10 bases between them. Time point given: persistent/refractory GD, antithyroid drugs over 5 years with positive TRAb. Construction of the TCR library relied on RNA isolated from PBMCs. The patients included were those that came from an endocrinology department in Xi'an, China. This rearrangement joins TRBV6-5 to TRBJ2-7; D unresolved. The clonotype originates from a female donor with Graves disease. The material was peripheral blood mononuclear cells (PBMCs), obtained when the disease was refractory, from a patient treated with antithyroid drugs. In nucleotides, the CDR3 is TGTGCCAGCAGTTACGGGCAAGCCCCCTACGAGCAGTACTTC. Translation: CASSYGQAPYEQYF.